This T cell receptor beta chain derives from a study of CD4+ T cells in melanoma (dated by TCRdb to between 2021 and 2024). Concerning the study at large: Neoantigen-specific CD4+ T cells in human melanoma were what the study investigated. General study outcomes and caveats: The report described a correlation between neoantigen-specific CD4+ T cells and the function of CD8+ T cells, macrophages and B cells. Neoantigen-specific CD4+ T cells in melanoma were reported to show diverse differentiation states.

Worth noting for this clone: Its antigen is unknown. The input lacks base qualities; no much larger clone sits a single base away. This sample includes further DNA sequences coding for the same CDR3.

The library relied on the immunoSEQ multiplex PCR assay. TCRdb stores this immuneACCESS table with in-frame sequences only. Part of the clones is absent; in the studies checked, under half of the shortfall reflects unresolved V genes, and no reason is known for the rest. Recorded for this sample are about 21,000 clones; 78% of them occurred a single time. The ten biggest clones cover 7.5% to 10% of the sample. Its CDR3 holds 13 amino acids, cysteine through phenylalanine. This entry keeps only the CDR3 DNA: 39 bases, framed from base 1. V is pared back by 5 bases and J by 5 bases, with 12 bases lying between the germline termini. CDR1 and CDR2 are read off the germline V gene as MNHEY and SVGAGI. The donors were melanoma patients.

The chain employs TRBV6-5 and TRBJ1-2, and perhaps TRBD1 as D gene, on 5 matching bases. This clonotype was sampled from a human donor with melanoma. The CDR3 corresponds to CASSQRDGYGYTF. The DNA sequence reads TGTGCCAGCAGTCAGAGGGACGGTTATGGCTACACCTTC.